A single T cell receptor (beta chain) is shown here with its context. The target antigen is unknown. The entry originates in a study of T cell responses to AZD1222 COVID-19 vaccine. Study results and limitations: Repertoire collection took place solely once the T cell response had peaked. White British ancestry dominated among donors, who included more females, and clonal diversity was possibly underestimated.

Assay used: immunoSEQ multiplex PCR; TCRdb lists only in-frame clones, some missing. The table shows 65,000 to 90,000 clones, with roughly 90% occurring only once. There are 14 residues in the CDR3. Germline CDR1 SGHRS, CDR2 YFSETQ. Trimming took 6 bases from V and 4 from J; bases not matched to a gene: 6. This receptor was identified in an adult in good health. The specimen was peripheral blood, collected on day 0 of AZD1222 vaccination. J is TRBJ2-5 and V is TRBV5-1; 10 nucleotides align to TRBD2. In DNA, the CDR3 is TGCGCCAGCATGGTTAGCGGGGGGTCAGAGACCCAGTACTTC. Amino acids: CASMVSGGSETQYF.